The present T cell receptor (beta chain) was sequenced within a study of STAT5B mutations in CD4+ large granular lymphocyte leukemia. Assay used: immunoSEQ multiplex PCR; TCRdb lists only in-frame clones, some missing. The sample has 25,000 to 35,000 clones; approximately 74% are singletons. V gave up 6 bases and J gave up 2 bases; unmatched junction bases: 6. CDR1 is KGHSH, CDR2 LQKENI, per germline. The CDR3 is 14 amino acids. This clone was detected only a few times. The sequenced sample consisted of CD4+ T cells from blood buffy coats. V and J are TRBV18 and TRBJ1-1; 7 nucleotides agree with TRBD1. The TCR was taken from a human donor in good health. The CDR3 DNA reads TGTGCCAGCTCGGGGACAGCCGTAAACACTGAAGCTTTCTTT. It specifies CASSGTAVNTEAFF.